The 5 T cell receptor beta chains below come from one sample, sequenced in a study of blood T cell dynamics during melanoma immunotherapy. Time point noted: week 3, after first cycle of checkpoint inhibitor. The assay was immunoSEQ multiplex PCR, and TCRdb's table has in-frame clones only and misses some. The table includes fewer than 15,000 clones, 86% detected once. The sample in question was blood, obtained from a patient treated with checkpoint blockade. Receptors originate from a human donor with melanoma.

This chain uses TRBV4-2 with TRBJ2-1; 9 bases are shared with TRBD2. V trimming: 0 bases; J trimming: 2 bases; junction bases outside the gene matches: 5. The CDR3 extends over 17 amino acids. Germline loops: CDR1 LGHNA, CDR2 YNFKEQ. Here the CDR3 reads CASSQEHGGRAYNEQFF. As DNA, the CDR3 is TGTGCCAGCAGCCAAGAACATGGCGGGAGGGCCTACAATGAGCAGTTCTTC.

This chain connects TRBV10-3 to TRBJ1-1; D is perhaps TRBD1 (6 bases). Trimming pared 6 bases from V and 0 bases from J, leaving 8 bases between. CDR1 and CDR2 (germline): ENHRY, SYGVKD. The length of the CDR3 is 13 residues. CDR3 protein: CAIRQGMNTEAFF. The CDR3 DNA sequence: TGTGCCATCAGGCAGGGGATGAACACTGAAGCTTTCTTT.

The chain carries TRBV19 and TRBJ2-2, with unresolved D. Germline V lookup: CDR1 LNHDA, CDR2 SQIVND (reference sequence). V shed 6 bases and J shed 6 bases, with 17 bases lying between them. This CDR3 contains 15 residues. The CDR3 here is CASSALSWVAGELFF. The CDR3 coding sequence is TGTGCCAGTAGCGCTCTCTCATGGGTTGCCGGGGAGCTGTTTTTT.

This rearrangement joins TRBV29-1 to TRBJ2-5; no clear D gene. TRBJ2-7 explains the end of the DNA better; the J call may be wrong. CDR1 is SQVTM and CDR2 is ANQGSEA in the germline V gene. This CDR3 is built from 13 residues. The CDR3 loop is CSVYSADTYEQYF. As DNA, the CDR3 is TGCAGCGTTTACAGCGCAGACACCTACGAGCAGTACTTC.

This chain connects TRBV9 to TRBJ2-7; no reliable D call. The CDR3 loop spans 14 amino acids. Germline V gene lookup returns CDR1 SGDLS and CDR2 YYNGEE. Deletions cut 4 bases from V and 0 bases from J, with 11 bases between. The CDR3 DNA sequence: TGTGCCAGCAGCCCGCGCCTGAGCTCCTACGAGCAGTACTTC. Protein: CASSPRLSSYEQYF.